The next 23 T cell receptor beta chains were all read from a single sample in a study of T cells in Graves' hyperthyroidism and ophthalmopathy. The source material, RNA transcripts, was used to amplify TCR beta CDR3 regions. TCR CDR3 regions were first amplified by RT-PCR with HTBI primers. TCRdb used MiXCR to reprocess the multiplex PCR reads, holding one entry per CDR3 protein. Here the sample spans roughly 520,000 distinct CDR3 sequences, 24% being singletons. The sequencing input was blood. These receptors all come from a woman aged 25 to 39 with Graves' ophthalmopathy.

This clonotype was observed at least ten times. V gene TRBV12-3 or TRBV12-4 combines with J gene TRBJ1-6, with a tentative D call TRBD1 (6 bases). This CDR3 region has 16 residues. V gave up 5 bases and J gave up 6 bases, with 17 bases separating them. The CDR3 coding sequence is TGTGCCAGCAGTAGTCTCTCCACAGGGACTAATTCACCCCTCCACTTT. This translates into CASSSLSTGTNSPLHF.

This clonotype came up many times. The chain couples TRBV12-3 or TRBV12-4 to TRBJ1-1; D gene uncertain. The CDR3 has 14 residues. Trimming cost V 3 bases and J 4 bases, with 12 bases left between them. CDR3 bases: TGTGCCAGCAGTTTTACCCCCACAATCACTGAAGCTTTCTTT. Encoded protein: CASSFTPTITEAFF.

The chain is built from TRBV6-4 and TRBJ2-5; D unclear. CDR3 length: 12 residues. Germline assignment: CDR1 MRHNA and CDR2 SNTAGT. V lost 3 bases, J lost 4 bases, and 6 bases lay in between. CDR3: CASSDEGETQYF. CDR3 nucleotides: TGTGCCAGCAGTGATGAAGGAGAGACCCAGTACTTC.

This clonotype occurred once. V is TRBV20-1 and J is TRBJ2-5; tentative D call: TRBD2 (6 bases). CDR1 and CDR2 (germline): DFQATT, SNEGSKA (reference sequence). Trimming shortened V by 5 bases and J by 2 bases, and 18 bases separated the two germline ends. The CDR3 contains 15 residues. CDR3 amino acids: CSASRVERAQETQYF. DNA for the CDR3: TGCAGTGCTTCCCGGGTCGAGCGGGCACAAGAGACCCAGTACTTC.

This clonotype has more than one count but fewer than ten. The gene calls are TRBV20-1 and TRBJ1-2; 11 bases align to TRBD1. After removal of 0 bases from V and 3 bases from J, the junction contained 3 bases not matched to a gene. The germline V gene encodes CDR1 DFQATT and CDR2 SNEGSKA (reference sequence). This CDR3 is 15 amino acids long. The CDR3, as DNA: TGCAGTGCTAGAGATCGGGACAGGGGGGACTATGGCTACACCTTC. It codes for CSARDRDRGDYGYTF.

This clonotype was counted many times. The V gene is TRBV20-1, the J gene TRBJ1-2, with 11 bases fitting TRBD1. Looked up from germline, CDR1 is DFQATT and CDR2 is SNEGSKA (reference sequence). Trimming at V came to 4 bases and at J to 8 bases, leaving 6 bases not matched to a gene. The CDR3 is 13 amino acids. CDR3 nucleotides: TGCAGTGCTACGGACAGGGGGCCTGAAGGCTACACCTTC. It is translated as CSATDRGPEGYTF.

The rearrangement uses TRBV12-5 and TRBJ2-2, with TRBD2 as a possible D gene (5 bases). V lost 7 bases, J lost 7 bases, and 7 bases lay in between. The CDR3 extends over 11 amino acids. Germline CDR1 is LGHNT and CDR2 is FRNRAP. CDR3 protein: CASADYGELFF. CDR3 coding DNA: TGTGCTAGTGCCGACTACGGGGAGCTGTTTTTT. Based on the CDR3 plus reference TRBV12-5 and TRBJ2-2, the full variable domain is DARVTQTPRHKVTEMGQEVTMRCQPILGHNTVFWYRQTMMQGLELLAYFRNRAPLDDSGMPKDRFSAEMPDATLATLKIQPSEPRDSAVYFCASADYGELFFGEGSRLTVL.

There are many counts of this clonotype. The V gene is TRBV10-3, the J gene TRBJ2-2; TRBD1 aligns across 10 bases. The CDR3 sequence is 16 residues long. CDR1 is ENHRY and CDR2 is SYGVKD in the germline V gene. V trimming: 6 bases; J trimming: 3 bases; junction bases outside the gene matches: 7. The DNA of the CDR3 is TGTGCCATCAGGCCTGGACAGGGGGGACACACCGGGGAGCTGTTTTTT. It is translated as CAIRPGQGGHTGELFF.

The chain uses TRBV12-3 or TRBV12-4 and TRBJ1-2; perhaps TRBD1 as D (6 bases). Trimming removed 2 bases from V and 3 bases from J, with 10 bases in between. The CDR3 consists of 14 residues. The CDR3 loop reads CASSLPGADYGYTF. The CDR3 nucleotides are TGTGCCAGCAGTTTACCAGGGGCCGACTATGGCTACACCTTC.

Ten or more counts support this clonotype. The genes are TRBV6-4 and TRBJ2-2; 16 nucleotides agree with TRBD2. The CDR3 has 17 amino acids. The junction had 4 bases not matched to a gene; V was cut back by 7 bases and J by 2 bases. Per germline, CDR1 MRHNA and CDR2 SNTAGT. DNA of the CDR3: TGTGCCAGCAAGGGACTAGCGGGGGGGCAAAACACCGGGGAGCTGTTTTTT. Translating gives CASKGLAGGQNTGELFF.

CDR3 protein: CAIRAEGTGYDGYTF. In DNA, the CDR3 is TGTGCCATCAGGGCCGAGGGGACAGGGTACGATGGCTACACCTTC. V gene TRBV10-3 combines with J gene TRBJ1-2, with 9 bases matching TRBD1. Germline CDR1 is ENHRY and CDR2 is SYGVKD. With V trimmed by 6 bases and J by 6 bases, 11 bases remained unmatched. The CDR3 has 15 amino acids.

The chain recombines TRBV24-1 with TRBJ2-2, with D possibly TRBD1 on 6 matching bases. Trimming took 8 bases from V and 1 from J, leaving 10 bases between them. Germline values: CDR1 KGHDR, CDR2 SFDVKD. The CDR3 contains 14 residues. Written as DNA, the CDR3 is TGTGCCACCAAGAAGGGGGAGAACACCGGGGAGCTGTTTTTT. Its protein product is CATKKGENTGELFF.

The sample holds many counts of this clonotype. The rearrangement uses TRBV29-1 and TRBJ2-7, with 7 bases fitting TRBD1. Germline V gene data show CDR1 as SQVTM and CDR2 as ANQGSEA. This CDR3 has 14 amino acids. The V and J ends lost 3 bases and 2 bases, in that order; junction bases with no gene match: 7. The CDR3 reads CSVEIRQGAYEQYF. The CDR3, as DNA: TGCAGCGTTGAGATCCGACAGGGTGCCTACGAGCAGTACTTC.

This clonotype was recorded at least ten times. The chain uses TRBV4-3 and TRBJ2-5; 8 bases are shared with TRBD1. The CDR3 covers 14 residues. Per germline, CDR1 LGHNA and CDR2 YSLEER. V shed 1 base, J shed 5 bases, and the junction held 3 bases outside the gene matches. This chain's CDR3 is CASSQVYRGETQYF. For the CDR3, the DNA is TGCGCCAGCAGCCAAGTGTACAGGGGGGAGACCCAGTACTTC.

As concerns this clonotype: The CDR3 end shows no conserved phenylalanine or tryptophan, and so a read error is likely. The chain is built from TRBV6-1 and TRBJ2-2, with D perhaps TRBD2 (5 bases). Germline V gene sequence: CDR1 MNHNS, CDR2 SASEGT. CDR3 length: 14 residues. Trimming removed 3 bases from V and 10 bases from J, with 15 bases in between. CDR3 bases: TGTGCCAGCAGTGATGGTCTAGCCGAATTGGAGCTGTTTTTG. It encodes CASSDGLAELELFL.

This clonotype appeared many times. The chain carries TRBV7-2 and TRBJ2-5, with a weak D call TRBD2 (5 bases). This CDR3 has 17 amino acids. V lost 0 bases and J lost 9, with 23 bases in between. Germline CDR1 and CDR2: SGHTA and FQGNSA. CDR3 region: CASSLALLAGLGVAQYF. For the CDR3, the DNA is TGTGCCAGCAGCTTAGCGCTTCTTGCGGGCCTGGGCGTGGCCCAGTACTTC. Using reference TRBV7-2 and TRBJ2-5 for the parts outside the CDR3, the full variable domain is GAGVSQSPSNKVTEKGKDVELRCDPISGHTALYWYRQSLGQGLEFLIYFQGNSAPDKSGLPSDRFSAERTGGSVSTLTIQRTQQEDSAVYLCASSLALLAGLGVAQYFGPGTRLLVL.

Note on this clonotype: This CDR3 fails to terminate in the conserved phenylalanine or tryptophan, so it likely reflects a read error. The chain carries TRBV11-2 and TRBJ2-2; 9 nucleotides align to TRBD1. Germline lookup yields CDR1 SGHAT and CDR2 FQNNGV. Trimming at V came to 2 bases and at J to 5 bases, leaving 9 bases not matched to a gene. The CDR3 is made up of 17 amino acids. CDR3 region: CASSLFVGQGFTGELFS. DNA of the CDR3: TGTGCCAGCAGCTTATTTGTGGGACAGGGATTTACCGGGGAGCTGTTTTCT.

This clonotype was observed at least ten times. The chain couples TRBV19 to TRBJ2-4, with D unresolved. V lost 4 bases and J lost 0, with 13 bases in between. The CDR3 is 16 residues long. The V gene's germline CDR1 is LNHDA and CDR2 SQIVND (reference sequence). CDR3 bases: TGTGCCAGTAGTAGGACGGAGACGGTAGCCAAAAACATTCAGTACTTC. This encodes CASSRTETVAKNIQYF.

A few counts support this clonotype. This sequence joins TRBV4-1 and TRBJ2-2; TRBD2 matches at 15 bases. The germline V gene has CDR1 MGHRA and CDR2 YSYEKL. The CDR3 is made up of 17 amino acids. The ends lost 3 bases at V and 6 bases at J; junction bases unmatched: 5. In DNA, the CDR3 is TGCGCCAGCAGCCATCGAGGACTAGCGGGGGGGCCCGGGGAGCTGTTTTTT. Its protein product is CASSHRGLAGGPGELFF.

This clonotype was found many times. The V gene is TRBV6-2 or TRBV6-3, the J gene TRBJ1-5; TRBD1 matches 7 bases. From germline, CDR1 is MNHEY and CDR2 SVGEGT. The length of the CDR3 is 15 residues. V lost 4 bases and J lost 0; bases outside the gene matches: 3. CDR3 loop: CASSSGQVSNQPQHF. The DNA for the CDR3 is TGTGCCAGCAGTTCTGGACAGGTTAGCAATCAGCCCCAGCATTTT.

The chain employs TRBV6-1 and TRBJ2-2; D gene ambiguous. V lost 1 base and J lost 4, with 13 bases in between. The germline V gene encodes CDR1 MNHNS and CDR2 SASEGT. CDR3 length: 16 residues. In DNA form, the CDR3 reads TGTGCCAGCAGTGAAGTGACCGAGCTACCCACCGGGGAGCTGTTTTTT. Its translation is CASSEVTELPTGELFF.

The sample holds many counts of this clonotype. This chain links TRBV2 with TRBJ2-7, with 9 nucleotides matching TRBD2. Germline loops: CDR1 SNHLY, CDR2 FYNNEI. Unmatched junction bases numbered 5, after V lost 1 base and J lost 7 bases. The CDR3 consists of 14 residues. The DNA of the CDR3 is TGTGCCAGCAGTGAAGGGCTAGCGGGGTGGGAGCAGTACTTC. It translates to CASSEGLAGWEQYF.

This rearrangement joins TRBV6-1 to TRBJ2-2, with TRBD1 matching over 7 bases. Per the germline V gene, CDR1 is MNHNS and CDR2 is SASEGT. CDR3 length: 14 residues. The junction had 3 bases not matched to a gene; V was cut back by 5 bases and J by 3 bases. DNA of the CDR3: TGTGCCAGCAGTAGGGGGACAGACACCGGGGAGCTGTTTTTT. Translated: CASSRGTDTGELFF.